The entry that follows covers one T cell receptor (beta chain) sequence. Only CD45RO-negative cells positively selected for CCR7 counted as naive CD8 cells, so terminally differentiated effector memory CD45RA+ cells were excluded. Produced via immunoSEQ multiplex PCR; TCRdb's table is partial and in-frame only. Of 2 million or so clones listed, about 95% are singletons. The CDR3 is 17 amino acids. Trimming cost V 2 bases and J 0 bases; bases outside gene matches: 6. Germline V lookup: CDR1 SGHVS, CDR2 FQNEAQ. The data stem from a study of shared clonotypes between healthy human individuals. V gene TRBV7-8 combines with J gene TRBJ2-2; 7 bases align to TRBD1. The TCR was taken from a man aged 18 to 30 in good health. Source material: naive CD8+ T cells sorted from blood. The CDR3 nucleotides are TGTGCCAGCAGCTTAATGTTGGGACAGCCGAACACCGGGGAGCTGTTTTTT. Its protein product is CASSLMLGQPNTGELFF. Using reference TRBV7-8 and TRBJ2-2 for the parts outside the CDR3, the full variable domain is GAGVSQSPRYKVAKRGQDVALRCDPISGHVSLFWYQQALGQGPEFLTYFQNEAQLDKSGLPSDRFFAERPEGSVSTLKIQRTQQEDSAVYLCASSLMLGQPNTGELFFGEGSRLTVL.